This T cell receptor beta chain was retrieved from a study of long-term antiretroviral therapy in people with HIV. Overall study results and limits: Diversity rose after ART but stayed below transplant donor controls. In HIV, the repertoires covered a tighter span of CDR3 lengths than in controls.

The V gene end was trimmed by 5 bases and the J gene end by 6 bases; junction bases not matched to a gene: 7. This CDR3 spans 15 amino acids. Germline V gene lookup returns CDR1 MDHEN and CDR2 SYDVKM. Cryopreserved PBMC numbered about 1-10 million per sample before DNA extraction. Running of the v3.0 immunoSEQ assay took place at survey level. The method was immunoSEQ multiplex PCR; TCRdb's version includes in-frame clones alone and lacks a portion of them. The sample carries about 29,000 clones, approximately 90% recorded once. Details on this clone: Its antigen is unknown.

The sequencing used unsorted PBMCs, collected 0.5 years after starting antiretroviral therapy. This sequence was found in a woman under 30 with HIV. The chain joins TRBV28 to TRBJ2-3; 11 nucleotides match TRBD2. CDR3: CASSQLAGGPDTQYF. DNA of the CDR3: TGTGCCAGCAGTCAATTAGCGGGAGGGCCGGATACGCAGTATTTT. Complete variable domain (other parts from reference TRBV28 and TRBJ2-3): DVKVTQSSRYLVKRTGEKVFLECVQDMDHENMFWYRQDPGLGLRLIYFSYDVKMKEKGDIPEGYSVSREKKERFSLILESASTNQTSMYLCASSQLAGGPDTQYFGPGTRLTVL.